Listed below are T cell receptor beta chains from one sample, sequenced in a study of PD-L1 blockade in urothelial cancer. TCRdb's copy holds only in-frame clones and misses some; the assay was immunoSEQ multiplex PCR. This table has around 30,000 clones, around four fifths appearing once. The sequenced sample was PBMCs, obtained around atezolizumab (anti-PD-L1) treatment. All receptors derive from a man aged 65-85 years with urothelial cancer. CDR3s include the opening cysteine and the closing phenylalanine or tryptophan. Each record gives: D gene, J gene, clone size, V gene, CDR3 DNA, CDR3 protein. D genes are given only for firm matches. A clone size is listed for some rows: how often the clone was seen (once, few, many), or a class if it is expanded.

D gene: .; J gene: TRBJ2-5; clone size: few; V gene: TRBV4-1; CDR3 DNA: TGCGCCAGCAGCCCCACCCCGGGAGTCCCCACCCAGACCCAGTACTTC; CDR3 protein: CASSPTPGVPTQTQYF
D gene: TRBD2; J gene: TRBJ2-1; clone size: .; V gene: TRBV11-3; CDR3 DNA: TGTGCCAGCAGCTTAGGTTCGGGGGCGGGAGGAGAGCAGTTCTTC; CDR3 protein: CASSLGSGAGGEQFF
D gene: .; J gene: TRBJ1-5; clone size: once; V gene: TRBV6-1; CDR3 DNA: TGTGCCAGCAGTGTCGGCGGTAGCAATCAGCCCCAGCATTTT; CDR3 protein: CASSVGGSNQPQHF
D gene: TRBD1; J gene: TRBJ2-1; clone size: .; V gene: TRBV7-7; CDR3 DNA: TGTGCCAGCAGCCCGACCAGGGGGCAGAGCTCCTACAATGAGCAGTTCTTC; CDR3 protein: CASSPTRGQSSYNEQFF
D gene: .; J gene: TRBJ1-5; clone size: .; V gene: TRBV7-8; CDR3 DNA: TGTGCCAGCAGCAACACAGGAGTTAGCAATCAGCCCCAGCATTTT; CDR3 protein: CASSNTGVSNQPQHF
D gene: .; J gene: TRBJ1-5; clone size: .; V gene: TRBV7-2; CDR3 DNA: TGTGCCAGCAGCTTGAGTTCGGCAGGGTATCAGCCCCAGCATTTT; CDR3 protein: CASSLSSAGYQPQHF
D gene: TRBD2; J gene: TRBJ2-3; clone size: .; V gene: TRBV6-1; CDR3 DNA: TGTGCCAGCAGTGAGCTAGCGGGGGGCCTCGCGACGCAGTATTTT; CDR3 protein: CASSELAGGLATQYF
D gene: TRBD1; J gene: TRBJ1-3; clone size: .; V gene: TRBV5-1; CDR3 DNA: TGCGCCAGCAGCGAGGCGACAGGGACAAACTCTGGAAACACCATATATTTT; CDR3 protein: CASSEATGTNSGNTIYF
D gene: .; J gene: TRBJ2-5; clone size: .; V gene: TRBV5-1; CDR3 DNA: TGCGCCAGCAGCTCCGGGGACACGGGGAGAGAGACCCAGTACTTC; CDR3 protein: CASSSGDTGRETQYF
D gene: .; J gene: TRBJ2-5; clone size: .; V gene: TRBV9; CDR3 DNA: TGTGCCAGCAGCGTAGTAGGGAGTAGCCAAGAGACCCAGTACTTC; CDR3 protein: CASSVVGSSQETQYF
D gene: .; J gene: TRBJ2-1; clone size: once; V gene: TRBV2; CDR3 DNA: TGTGCCAGCAGTAGACTTCCCGAACCAGTTAGCTCCTACAATGAGCAGTTCTTC; CDR3 protein: CASSRLPEPVSSYNEQFF
D gene: .; J gene: TRBJ1-1; clone size: once; V gene: TRBV28; CDR3 DNA: TGTGCCAGCAGTTTAGGCCAGATGAACACTGAAGCTTTCTTT; CDR3 protein: CASSLGQMNTEAFF
D gene: TRBD2; J gene: TRBJ2-1; clone size: .; V gene: TRBV19; CDR3 DNA: TGTGCCAGTAGTATACTAGCGGGAGCGTTGGATGAGCAGTTCTTC; CDR3 protein: CASSILAGALDEQFF
D gene: .; J gene: TRBJ2-2; clone size: .; V gene: TRBV30; CDR3 DNA: TGTGCCTGGAGTGAAGATTCTAATCCAGGAAGGGAGCTGTTTTTT; CDR3 protein: CAWSEDSNPGRELFF
D gene: .; J gene: TRBJ1-4; clone size: .; V gene: TRBV2; CDR3 DNA: TGTGCCACCAATCGGGGGGGGACTAATGAAAAACTGTTTTTT; CDR3 protein: CATNRGGTNEKLFF
D gene: TRBD1; J gene: TRBJ1-6; clone size: .; V gene: TRBV11-2; CDR3 DNA: TGTGCCAGCAGCTTCAGGGGGAGGAATTCACCCCTCCACTTT; CDR3 protein: CASSFRGRNSPLHF
D gene: .; J gene: TRBJ2-2; clone size: .; V gene: TRBV7-2; CDR3 DNA: TGTGCCAGCAGCCCTCTCCCGACCGGGGAGCTGTTTTTT; CDR3 protein: CASSPLPTGELFF
D gene: TRBD1; J gene: TRBJ1-1; clone size: .; V gene: TRBV14; CDR3 DNA: TGTGCCAGCAGCCGCTTGAGAGGACAGGGGGGCCTCGTGAACACTGAAGCTTTCTTT; CDR3 protein: CASSRLRGQGGLVNTEAFF
D gene: .; J gene: TRBJ2-3; clone size: .; V gene: TRBV4-3; CDR3 DNA: TGCGCCAGCAGCCAAGTATGGGGCGGGAAGGAGTATACGCAGTATTTT; CDR3 protein: CASSQVWGGKEYTQYF
D gene: TRBD1; J gene: TRBJ1-2; clone size: .; V gene: TRBV27; CDR3 DNA: TGTGCCAGCAGTTTATCTCGGACAGGGGGCGGGAATGGCTACACCTTC; CDR3 protein: CASSLSRTGGGNGYTF
D gene: .; J gene: TRBJ2-7; clone size: once; V gene: TRBV6-1; CDR3 DNA: TGTGCCAGCAGTGGGGCGACGCGTGGACAGCGACACTACGAGCAGTACTTC; CDR3 protein: CASSGATRGQRHYEQYF
D gene: .; J gene: TRBJ2-7; clone size: .; V gene: TRBV4-2; CDR3 DNA: TGTGCCAGCAGCCCAGAGACAGTCCTATCCTACGAGCAGTACTTC; CDR3 protein: CASSPETVLSYEQYF
D gene: .; J gene: TRBJ1-5; clone size: .; V gene: TRBV6-1; CDR3 DNA: TGTGCTAGCAGTGAAGACGGGGTGAGCAATCAGCCCCAGCATTTT; CDR3 protein: CASSEDGVSNQPQHF
D gene: TRBD1; J gene: TRBJ2-2; clone size: .; V gene: TRBV5-5; CDR3 DNA: TGTGCCAGCTTGGGGACAGGGACCACCGGGGAGCTGTTTTTT; CDR3 protein: CASLGTGTTGELFF
D gene: TRBD1; J gene: TRBJ2-1; clone size: .; V gene: TRBV14; CDR3 DNA: TGTGCCAGCAGCCGGCGGGACAGGGGGTTCAATGAGCAGTTCTTC; CDR3 protein: CASSRRDRGFNEQFF
D gene: TRBD2; J gene: TRBJ2-1; clone size: .; V gene: TRBV9; CDR3 DNA: TGTGCCAGCAGCGGCCTAGCGGGGGCCTCCGATGAGCAGTTCTTC; CDR3 protein: CASSGLAGASDEQFF
D gene: TRBD1; J gene: TRBJ2-7; clone size: .; V gene: TRBV28; CDR3 DNA: TGTGCCAGCAGTGGCAGGGACAGCCCCTACGAGCAGTACTTC; CDR3 protein: CASSGRDSPYEQYF
D gene: TRBD2; J gene: TRBJ2-5; clone size: .; V gene: TRBV4-2; CDR3 DNA: TGTGCCAGCAGCCAGGGGACTAGGGATCAAGAGACCCAGTACTTC; CDR3 protein: CASSQGTRDQETQYF
D gene: TRBD1; J gene: TRBJ1-5; clone size: once; V gene: TRBV4-3; CDR3 DNA: TGCGCCAGCAGCCAAGGAATTGTGGGACAGTTCAATCAGCCCCAGCATTTT; CDR3 protein: CASSQGIVGQFNQPQHF
D gene: .; J gene: TRBJ1-1; clone size: .; V gene: TRBV5-6; CDR3 DNA: TGTGCCAGCACCCTCCGGCGGGCCCTCTATGAAAACACTGAAGCTTTCTTT; CDR3 protein: CASTLRRALYENTEAFF
D gene: .; J gene: TRBJ2-7; clone size: .; V gene: TRBV11-2; CDR3 DNA: TGTGCCAGCAGCTTAGGGACTCCCGCGACCCACGAGCAGTACTTC; CDR3 protein: CASSLGTPATHEQYF
D gene: TRBD1; J gene: TRBJ2-7; clone size: .; V gene: TRBV5-4; CDR3 DNA: TGTGCCAGCAGCACCGGGACAGGGGCCTACGAGCAGTACTTC; CDR3 protein: CASSTGTGAYEQYF
D gene: .; J gene: TRBJ2-3; clone size: .; V gene: TRBV6-1; CDR3 DNA: TGTGCCAGCAGTGAAGAAGAGTGGGGGGGGCCTAGCACAGATACGCAGTATTTT; CDR3 protein: CASSEEEWGGPSTDTQYF
D gene: .; J gene: TRBJ1-3; clone size: .; V gene: TRBV5-5; CDR3 DNA: TGTGCCAGCAGCTCCGACAGTTACTCTGGAAACACCATATATTTT; CDR3 protein: CASSSDSYSGNTIYF
D gene: TRBD2; J gene: TRBJ2-3; clone size: .; V gene: TRBV5-4; CDR3 DNA: TGTGCCAGCAGCCCGTCTAGCGGGAGCCTTTTTAGCACAGATACGCAGTATTTT; CDR3 protein: CASSPSSGSLFSTDTQYF
D gene: TRBD1; J gene: TRBJ1-2; clone size: .; V gene: TRBV6-1; CDR3 DNA: TGTGCCAGCAGTGAAGTTGGGGACAGTAAAAGAAGGGTGGGCTACACCTTC; CDR3 protein: CASSEVGDSKRRVGYTF
D gene: TRBD1; J gene: TRBJ2-3; clone size: .; V gene: TRBV4-1; CDR3 DNA: TGCGCCAGCAGCCAAGTGGCTTCCGGGACAGGGTCTACAGATACGCAGTATTTT; CDR3 protein: CASSQVASGTGSTDTQYF
D gene: TRBD1; J gene: TRBJ1-1; clone size: few; V gene: TRBV30; CDR3 DNA: TGTGCCTGGAGGGGGACAGGGGATACTGAAGCTTTCTTT; CDR3 protein: CAWRGTGDTEAFF
D gene: .; J gene: TRBJ1-1; clone size: .; V gene: TRBV7-3; CDR3 DNA: TGTGCCAGCAGCGCCGGGGGGCGGGCTGAAGCTTTCTTT; CDR3 protein: CASSAGGRAEAFF
D gene: .; J gene: TRBJ2-3; clone size: .; V gene: TRBV7-2; CDR3 DNA: TGTGCCAGCAGCTTAGCGACTCGGTCGGATACGCAGTATTTT; CDR3 protein: CASSLATRSDTQYF